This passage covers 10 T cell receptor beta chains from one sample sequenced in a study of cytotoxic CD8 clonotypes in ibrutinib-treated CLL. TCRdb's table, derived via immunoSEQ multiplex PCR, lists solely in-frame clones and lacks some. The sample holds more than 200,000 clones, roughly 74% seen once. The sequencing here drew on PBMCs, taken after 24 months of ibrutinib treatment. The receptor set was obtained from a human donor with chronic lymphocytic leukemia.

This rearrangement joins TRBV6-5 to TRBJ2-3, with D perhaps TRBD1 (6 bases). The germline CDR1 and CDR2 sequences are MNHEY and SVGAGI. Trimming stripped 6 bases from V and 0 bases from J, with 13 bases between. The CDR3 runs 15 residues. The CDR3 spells CASRYRTVSTDTQYF. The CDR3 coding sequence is TGTGCCAGCAGATACCGGACAGTTAGCACAGATACGCAGTATTTT.

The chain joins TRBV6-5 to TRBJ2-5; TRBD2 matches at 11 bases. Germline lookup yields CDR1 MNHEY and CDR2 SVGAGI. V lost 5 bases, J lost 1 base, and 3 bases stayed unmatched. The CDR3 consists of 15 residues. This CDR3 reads CASSRLAGTQETQYF. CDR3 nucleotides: TGTGCCAGCAGTCGACTAGCGGGGACCCAAGAGACCCAGTACTTC.

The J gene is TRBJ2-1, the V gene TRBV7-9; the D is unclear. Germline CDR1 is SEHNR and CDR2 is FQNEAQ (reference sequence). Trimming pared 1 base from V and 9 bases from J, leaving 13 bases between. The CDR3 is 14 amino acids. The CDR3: CASSLGVTDREQFF. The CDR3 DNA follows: TGTGCCAGCAGCTTAGGGGTGACTGACCGTGAGCAGTTCTTC.

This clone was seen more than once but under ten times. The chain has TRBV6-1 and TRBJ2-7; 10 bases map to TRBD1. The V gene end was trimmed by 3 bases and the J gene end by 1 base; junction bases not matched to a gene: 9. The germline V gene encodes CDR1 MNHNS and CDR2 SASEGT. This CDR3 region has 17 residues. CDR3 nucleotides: TGTGCCAGCAGTGATCCCGGGACAGGGGAGTTTTCCTACGAGCAGTACTTC. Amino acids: CASSDPGTGEFSYEQYF.

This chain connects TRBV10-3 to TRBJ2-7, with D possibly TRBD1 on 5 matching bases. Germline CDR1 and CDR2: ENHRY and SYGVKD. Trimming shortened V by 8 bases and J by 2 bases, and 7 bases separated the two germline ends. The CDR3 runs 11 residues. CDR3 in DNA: TGTGCCATCCAGGGCGCCTACGAGCAGTACTTC. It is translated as CAIQGAYEQYF.

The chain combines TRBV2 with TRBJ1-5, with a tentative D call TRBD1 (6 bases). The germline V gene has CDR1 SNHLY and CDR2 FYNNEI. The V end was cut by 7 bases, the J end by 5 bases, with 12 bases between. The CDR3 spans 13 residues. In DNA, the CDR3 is TGTGCCAGCAAGGGGGATGGGGATCAGCCCCAGCATTTT. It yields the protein CASKGDGDQPQHF. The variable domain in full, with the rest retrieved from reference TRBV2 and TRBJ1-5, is EPEVTQTPSHQVTQMGQEVILRCVPISNHLYFYWYRQILGQKVEFLVSFYNNEISEKSEIFDDQFSVERPDGSNFTLKIRSTKLEDSAMYFCASKGDGDQPQHFGDGTRLSIL.

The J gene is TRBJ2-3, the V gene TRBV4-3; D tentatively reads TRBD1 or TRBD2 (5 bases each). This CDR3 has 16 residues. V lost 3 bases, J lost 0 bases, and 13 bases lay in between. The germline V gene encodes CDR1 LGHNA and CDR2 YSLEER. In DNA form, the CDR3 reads TGCGCCAGCAGCCAGTTTCCGGGGCCTAGCACAGATACGCAGTATTTT. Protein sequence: CASSQFPGPSTDTQYF.

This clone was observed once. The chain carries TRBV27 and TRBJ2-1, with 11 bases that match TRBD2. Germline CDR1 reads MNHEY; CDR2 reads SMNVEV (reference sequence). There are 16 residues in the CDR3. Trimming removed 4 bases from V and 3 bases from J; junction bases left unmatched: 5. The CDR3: CASSWATSGSYNEQFF. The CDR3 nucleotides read TGTGCCAGCAGTTGGGCCACTAGCGGGAGCTACAATGAGCAGTTCTTC.

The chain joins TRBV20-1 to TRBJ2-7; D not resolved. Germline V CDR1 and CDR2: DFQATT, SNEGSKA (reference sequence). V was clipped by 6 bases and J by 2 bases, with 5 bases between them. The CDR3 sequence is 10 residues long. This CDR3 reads CSAATYEQYF. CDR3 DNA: TGCAGTGCAGCGACCTACGAGCAGTACTTC.

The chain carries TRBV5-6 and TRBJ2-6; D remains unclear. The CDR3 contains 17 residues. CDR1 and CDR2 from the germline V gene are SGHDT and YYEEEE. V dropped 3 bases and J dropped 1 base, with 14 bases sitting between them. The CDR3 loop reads CASSWAPKTSGANVLTF. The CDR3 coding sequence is TGTGCCAGCAGCTGGGCCCCCAAGACGTCTGGGGCCAACGTCCTGACTTTC.